Described below is a single TCR beta chain sequence and its context. The sample belongs to a study of technical replicates of blood from a handful of donors. In germline, CDR1 is SGHRS, CDR2 YFSETQ. V dropped 0 bases and J dropped 5 bases, with 11 bases sitting between them. The CDR3 totals 14 residues. TCRdb's copy holds only in-frame clones and misses some; the assay was immunoSEQ multiplex PCR. Found here are 15,000 to 18,000 clones, around 84% of them singletons; the top ten hold around an eighth. The chain links TRBV5-1 to TRBJ2-5; D is ambiguous. This clonotype was obtained from a human donor in good health. The sample comprised PBMCs. The CDR3 here is CASSLDRPEETQYF. Written as DNA, the CDR3 is TGCGCCAGCAGCTTGGATCGGCCGGAGGAGACCCAGTACTTC.